The 24 T cell receptor beta chains below were found in one sample sequenced in a study of shared clonotypes between healthy human individuals. Method: immunoSEQ multiplex PCR; TCRdb's copy keeps in-frame clones and lacks some. The sample has around 1,100,000 clones, 60% to 80% seen once; the top ten hold approximately 0.95%. The sample taken for sequencing was memory CD4+ T cells from PBMCs. Subset here: CD45RA-negative fraction. The source of these receptors is a man between 18 and 35 years old in good health. Some clones in this sample may be carry-over from other donors' samples.

The CDR3, as DNA: TGTGCCAGTAGTATAAACCGCGGGAGTGGGCGTGATACGCAGTATTTT. This translates into CASSINRGSGRDTQYF. V usage is TRBV19 and J usage is TRBJ2-3, with TRBD2 matching over 7 bases. This CDR3 has 16 amino acids. The J segment lost 6 bases and the V segment lost 2 bases, leaving 11 bases of the junction unmatched. Looked up from germline, CDR1 is LNHDA and CDR2 is SQIVND (reference sequence).

Concerning this clone: This same CDR3 is encoded by further DNA sequences in the sample. V and J are TRBV18 and TRBJ1-2; D gene ambiguous. Germline lookup yields CDR1 KGHSH and CDR2 LQKENI. Trimming removed 2 bases at V and 2 bases at J, with 9 bases between. This CDR3 contains 14 residues. The CDR3 reads CASSPGQQNYGYTF. DNA of the CDR3: TGTGCCAGCTCACCAGGCCAACAAAACTATGGCTACACCTTC.

This clone was observed many times. The chain employs TRBV7-8 and TRBJ2-1; 10 bases map to TRBD2. In germline, CDR1 is SGHVS, CDR2 FQNEAQ. The CDR3 covers 15 residues. The V and J ends lost 3 bases and 5 bases, in that order; junction bases with no gene match: 4. The CDR3 reads CASSFGTSVNNEQFF. Here the CDR3 DNA reads TGTGCCAGCAGCTTTGGGACTAGCGTCAACAATGAGCAGTTCTTC.

About this clone: This may be a read error, as it is one base from a much larger clone. The rearrangement joins TRBV28 to TRBJ1-6, with a tentative D call TRBD1 (5 bases). Germline-derived CDR1 and CDR2 are MDHEN and SYDVKM. CDR3 length equals 14 residues. Trimming shortened V by 8 bases and J by 8 bases, and 16 bases separated the two germline ends. CDR3 DNA: TGTGCCAGCCGTCCGGGGGTCTTGGATTCACCCCTCCACTTT. Its translation is CASRPGVLDSPLHF. Full variable domain (missing parts from reference TRBV28 and TRBJ1-6): DVKVTQSSRYLVKRTGEKVFLECVQDMDHENMFWYRQDPGLGLRLIYFSYDVKMKEKGDIPEGYSVSREKKERFSLILESASTNQTSMYLCASRPGVLDSPLHFGNGTRLTVT.

V gene TRBV9 combines with J gene TRBJ2-2, with 10 bases identical to TRBD1. Germline lookup yields CDR1 SGDLS and CDR2 YYNGEE. This CDR3 spans 16 amino acids. V shed 3 bases and J 6 bases; nucleotides not matched to a gene: 8. The CDR3 reads CASSDLTGGASGELFF. CDR3 in DNA: TGTGCCAGCAGCGACCTGACAGGGGGCGCGTCCGGGGAGCTGTTTTTT.

This rearrangement joins TRBV6-1 to TRBJ2-7; 8 bases line up with TRBD2. CDR1 and CDR2 (germline): MNHNS, SASEGT. Trimming removed 1 base from V and 6 bases from J; junction bases left unmatched: 8. The CDR3 sequence is 15 residues long. CDR3 region: CASSEGSGSFLEQYF. In DNA form, the CDR3 reads TGTGCCAGCAGTGAAGGGAGCGGGAGTTTTCTCGAGCAGTACTTC.

The chain has TRBV2 and TRBJ2-7; 8 bases fit TRBD2. The CDR3 spans 14 residues. The J segment lost 5 bases and the V segment lost 4 bases, leaving 7 bases of the junction unmatched. CDR1 and CDR2 (germline): SNHLY, FYNNEI. The CDR3 reads CASSVERESHEQYF. The CDR3 DNA follows: TGTGCCAGCAGTGTCGAGCGGGAGTCTCACGAGCAGTACTTC.

This CDR3 is CASSASGDTEAFF. In nucleotides, the CDR3 is TGCGCCAGCAGCGCTAGTGGGGACACTGAAGCTTTCTTT. The chain carries TRBV5-1 and TRBJ1-1; D not certain. Per germline, CDR1 SGHRS and CDR2 YFSETQ. The ends were cut back, 4 bases at V and 3 bases at J, with 10 bases in the middle. CDR3 length equals 13 residues.

This sequence joins TRBV9 and TRBJ2-5, with D tentatively TRBD1 or TRBD2 (5 bases each). The CDR3 loop spans 14 amino acids. Trimming took 4 bases from V and 7 from J, leaving 17 bases between them. Germline V gives CDR1 SGDLS, CDR2 YYNGEE. This chain's CDR3 is CASSPQLGTATQYF. In DNA, the CDR3 is TGTGCCAGCAGCCCCCAGTTAGGGACGGCGACCCAGTACTTC.

The J gene is TRBJ2-1, the V gene TRBV21-1. TRBV21-1 is recorded as a pseudogene. CDR3 size: 15 residues. CDR3: CASSKAPRASNEQFF. In nucleotides, the CDR3 is TGTGCCAGCAGCAAAGCCCCTAGGGCCTCCAATGAGCAGTTCTTC.

The J gene is TRBJ1-4, the V gene TRBV14; TRBD1 is a possible D gene (5 bases). V gave up 0 bases and J gave up 3 bases, with 5 bases separating them. Per the germline V gene, CDR1 is SGHDN and CDR2 is FVKESK. The CDR3 has 14 residues. The CDR3 reads CASSQDRANEKLFF. The CDR3 coding sequence is TGTGCCAGCAGCCAAGACAGGGCTAATGAAAAACTGTTTTTT.

The chain couples TRBV18 to TRBJ2-5, with 7 bases that match TRBD2. Germline V gene sequence: CDR1 KGHSH, CDR2 LQKENI. Trimming took 6 bases from V and 4 from J; bases not matched to a gene: 5. The CDR3 contains 13 residues. CDR3 sequence reads: CASSGRGGETQYF. In nucleotides, the CDR3 is TGTGCCAGCTCTGGGAGGGGAGGAGAGACCCAGTACTTC. Variable domain in full (rest from reference TRBV18 and TRBJ2-5): NAGVMQNPRHLVRRRGQEARLRCSPMKGHSHVYWYRQLPEEGLKFMVYLQKENIIDESGMPKERFSAEFPKEGPSILRIQQVVRGDSAAYFCASSGRGGETQYFGPGTRLLVL.

This clone appeared a single time. The chain uses TRBV28 and TRBJ2-1, with 7 positions matching TRBD1. Germline-derived CDR1 and CDR2 are MDHEN and SYDVKM. V shed 6 bases, J shed 0 bases, and the junction held 20 bases outside the gene matches. The CDR3 has 20 residues. The CDR3 spells CASRPPRGLSAGGSYNEQFF. CDR3 in DNA: TGTGCCAGCAGACCTCCAAGGGGGCTAAGCGCAGGGGGCTCCTACAATGAGCAGTTCTTC.

The chain employs TRBV5-1 and TRBJ2-1; 9 bases are shared with TRBD2. The V gene's germline CDR1 is SGHRS and CDR2 YFSETQ. Unmatched junction bases numbered 7, after V lost 0 bases and J lost 9 bases. CDR3 length equals 15 residues. CDR3 DNA sequence: TGCGCCAGCAGCTTGGAGCCTAGCGGGGCCATTGAGCAGTTCTTC. It translates to CASSLEPSGAIEQFF.

This clone was counted once. The V and J genes are TRBV18 and TRBJ1-1, with unresolved D. Deletions cut 2 bases from V and 5 bases from J, with 12 bases between. The CDR3 contains 14 residues. Germline loops: CDR1 KGHSH, CDR2 LQKENI. CDR3 in amino acids: CASSPTPQETEAFF. Written as DNA, the CDR3 is TGTGCCAGCTCACCAACCCCTCAGGAGACTGAAGCTTTCTTT. The full variable domain, rest sourced from reference TRBV18 and TRBJ1-1, is NAGVMQNPRHLVRRRGQEARLRCSPMKGHSHVYWYRQLPEEGLKFMVYLQKENIIDESGMPKERFSAEFPKEGPSILRIQQVVRGDSAAYFCASSPTPQETEAFFGQGTRLTVV.

This sequence joins TRBV5-4 and TRBJ2-7; TRBD1 matches 7 bases. Germline-derived CDR1 and CDR2 are SGHNT and YYREEE (reference sequence). Germline trimming cut 4 bases from V and 1 base from J; bases unmatched to any gene: 5. The CDR3 consists of 14 residues. CDR3 loop: CASSKETGSYEQYF. The DNA for the CDR3 is TGTGCCAGCAGCAAGGAGACAGGGTCCTACGAGCAGTACTTC.

The chain recombines TRBV2 with TRBJ2-7; 9 nucleotides match TRBD1. The germline CDR1 and CDR2 sequences are SNHLY and FYNNEI. There are 15 residues in the CDR3. V gave up 6 bases and J gave up 4 bases; unmatched junction bases: 10. The chain's CDR3 is CASRLDRGGFYEQYF. For the CDR3, the DNA is TGTGCCAGCAGATTGGACAGGGGAGGTTTTTACGAGCAGTACTTC.

The chain combines TRBV9 with TRBJ2-1; D tentatively reads TRBD1 or TRBD2 (5 bases each). The V end lost 2 bases, the J end lost 9 bases, and 15 bases lay between the germline ends. This CDR3 is built from 14 residues. CDR1 is SGDLS and CDR2 is YYNGEE in the germline V gene. Here the CDR3 DNA reads TGTGCCAGCAGCGTTTCCACAGACGGGACTGAGCAGTTCTTC. Its protein product is CASSVSTDGTEQFF.

This clone was picked up a small number of times. This specimen includes other DNA sequences encoding the same CDR3. This chain joins TRBV20-1 and TRBJ2-7; D gene ambiguous. The CDR3 is 11 residues long. Trimming removed 3 bases at V and 7 bases at J, with 10 bases between. The V gene's germline CDR1 is DFQATT and CDR2 SNEGSKA (reference sequence). This chain's CDR3 is CSARGPREQYF. CDR3 nucleotide sequence: TGCAGTGCTAGGGGCCCTAGGGAGCAGTACTTC.

This chain links TRBV25-1 with TRBJ2-2, with D perhaps TRBD1 (5 bases). The CDR3 is made up of 13 amino acids. V was cut by 6 bases and J by 4 bases, with 9 bases left in between. CDR1 and CDR2 (germline): MGHDK, SYGVNS. The CDR3 nucleotides are TGTGCCAGCAGCCGCAGGGCCACCGGGGAGCTGTTTTTT. Protein product: CASSRRATGELFF.

V and J are TRBV28 and TRBJ2-3; no clear D gene. Germline lookup yields CDR1 MDHEN and CDR2 SYDVKM. The CDR3 has 15 residues. Trimming stripped 3 bases from V and 5 bases from J, with 15 bases between. The CDR3: CASSLLRGPQDTQYF. DNA of the CDR3: TGTGCCAGCAGTTTGTTGAGAGGACCCCAAGATACGCAGTATTTT.

The CDR3 region is CATSRDLRTVTYEQYF. As DNA, the CDR3 is TGTGCCACCAGCAGAGATTTGCGGACAGTAACCTACGAGCAGTACTTC. V and J are TRBV15 and TRBJ2-7; possible D gene TRBD1, 6 bases. Germline V CDR1 and CDR2: LNHNV, YYDKDF (reference sequence). The CDR3 consists of 16 residues. Trimming removed 0 bases at V and 2 bases at J, with 14 bases between. The full variable domain, with the rest looked up from reference TRBV15 and TRBJ2-7, is DAMVIQNPRYQVTQFGKPVTLSCSQTLNHNVMYWYQQKSSQAPKLLFHYYDKDFNNEADTPDNFQSRRPNTSFCFLDIRSPGLGDTAMYLCATSRDLRTVTYEQYFGPGTRLTVT.

This chain links TRBV6-6 with TRBJ2-7; 7 nucleotides match TRBD1. The germline CDR1 and CDR2 sequences are MNHNY and SVGAGI (reference sequence). V shed 4 bases, J shed 7 bases, and the junction held 10 bases outside the gene matches. The CDR3 is 14 amino acids. The CDR3 protein is CASSFPDRAGEQYF. CDR3 DNA sequence: TGTGCCAGCAGTTTCCCCGACAGGGCCGGGGAGCAGTACTTC.

This clone was detected only a few times. The chain is built from TRBV2 and TRBJ1-5; 7 nucleotides agree with TRBD1. CDR1 and CDR2 (germline): SNHLY, FYNNEI. V lost 8 bases, J lost 5 bases, and 6 bases stayed unmatched. CDR3 length: 13 residues. The CDR3 protein is CASVRDSYQPQHF. The CDR3 DNA is TGTGCCAGCGTCCGGGACAGCTATCAGCCCCAGCATTTT. The full variable domain, in which reference TRBV2 and TRBJ1-5 provide the parts outside the CDR3, is EPEVTQTPSHQVTQMGQEVILRCVPISNHLYFYWYRQILGQKVEFLVSFYNNEISEKSEIFDDQFSVERPDGSNFTLKIRSTKLEDSAMYFCASVRDSYQPQHFGDGTRLSIL.